This T cell receptor beta chain was obtained from a study of blood T cell repertoires in COVID-19 (dated by TCRdb to 2019 to 2021). Describing the broader study: Collaborator samples came from the United States, Italy and Spain and covered acute and convalescent phases of COVID-19. The material from the prospective study consisted of cDNA or gDNA derived from T cells, B-cell-depleted T cells, or PBMCs. Subjects who had been exposed to COVID-19, were actively infected with it, or had recovered from it provided the deeply sampled blood TCRbeta repertoires that made up the dataset. A freely available public database, intended as a resource for researchers studying the immune response to SARS-CoV-2, is where the repertoires were released. Samples were obtained from the ongoing ImmuneRACE study (first 160 participants) and from 1,254 subjects provided by 6 global collaborators. A de-identified subject ID, COVID-19 status, age in years and sex were almost always included in the sample metadata. HLA class I and class II types, where available, came from metadata supplied by the sample provider rather than from assay-based typing. What the study reported, not specific to this receptor: The quantity of clinical and demographic metadata differed by source and by participant and was supplied without curation.

A word on this clone: It lacks a known antigen. The sample holds no much larger clone one base away, and base qualities are not on file.

The immunoSEQ Assay, a bias-controlled multiplex PCR, was used to amplify TCRbeta CDR3 regions from genomic DNA. The original pipeline was this. Within the assay, amplification of reference gene primers was used to estimate how many nucleated cells each sample contained. To quantify the absolute abundance of each unique TCRbeta CDR3 rearrangement, sequence reads were collapsed and filtered. For each sample, productive Simpson clonality was calculated as the square root of Simpson's diversity index over productive rearrangements. Entries here come from immuneACCESS through TCRdb and include only in-frame sequences with V and J called. Some clones fail to appear in such tables; in the studies checked, an unresolved V gene covers under half of the shortfall, and the cause of the remainder is unknown. V and J calls and clone size are given by that table; D and trimming were obtained from the DNA. Here the sample has approximately 230,000 clones; 70% to 90% occur a single time. The ten largest clonotypes hold approximately 1.6% of the sample.

Based on the germline V gene, the CDR1 and CDR2 sequences are KGHSH and LQKENI. CDR3 length: 16 amino acids, cysteine to phenylalanine. The entry retains the CDR3 DNA only, 48 bases that are in frame from base 1. Germline trimming: 3 bases from V, 3 bases from J; junction bases outside gene matches: 6. Participants in the prospective study were aged roughly 18 to 100 years, lived in about two dozen United States geographic areas, and enrolled through a virtual design. In the prospective study, cohorts were assigned on the basis of participant-reported clinical history obtained from a screening survey and a study questionnaire. Recovered participants in ImmuneRACE Cohort 3 were defined by two consecutive negative NP/OP PCR tests, clearance by a healthcare professional, or resolution of symptoms. Mobile phlebotomists in the prospective study collected whole blood, serum and a nasopharyngeal or oropharyngeal swab from every participant. Over a roughly 2-month period, participants in the prospective study had the option of providing additional blood draws and questionnaires. Before DNA extraction, prospective study blood samples were shipped either frozen or at room temperature.

Sequenced material: PBMCs or T cells enriched from blood (not recorded which). This chain is built from TRBV18 and TRBJ2-1; 9 bases in the middle match TRBD2. The receptor was derived from a man aged 40-49 years who had recovered from COVID-19. This receptor has the CDR3 CASSPFLAGNYNEQFF. Read as DNA, the sequence is TGTGCCAGCTCACCTTTTCTAGCGGGGAACTACAATGAGCAGTTCTTC. When the CDR3 is completed using the reference TRBV18 and TRBJ2-1 genes on either side, the full variable domain is NAGVMQNPRHLVRRRGQEARLRCSPMKGHSHVYWYRQLPEEGLKFMVYLQKENIIDESGMPKERFSAEFPKEGPSILRIQQVVRGDSAAYFCASSPFLAGNYNEQFFGPGTRLTVL.